The clone carrying this T cell receptor beta chain appeared a few times. Its target is not known. Here immunoSEQ multiplex PCR was the method, and the copy in TCRdb shows in-frame clones only, minus some. This table has approximately 52,000 clones, 86% appearing once. This CDR3 region has 14 residues. Germline V CDR1 and CDR2: WSHSY, SAAADI. The V and J ends lost 8 bases and 1 base respectively, with 13 bases between them. This sample's time point: cycle 4 day 1 (C4D1), after more than five weeks of nivolumab. Relapses following autologous stem cell transplantation were seen in all patients, with brentuximab vedotin exposure varying. Patients showed best responses of complete response, partial response or progressive disease. This entry comes from a study of PD-1 blockade in classical Hodgkin lymphoma. The overall study: Every 2 weeks, patients got 3 mg/kg intravenous nivolumab. Study-level points and caveats: Patients with an early start, nivolumab under 1 year after ASCT, were excluded. Newly diagnosed patients reportedly had lower baseline TCR diversity than healthy donors.

Specimen: peripheral blood mononuclear cells (PBMCs), collected before the fourth cycle of nivolumab. The origin of this receptor is a human donor with classical Hodgkin lymphoma. The gene calls are TRBV10-2 and TRBJ2-3; D is perhaps TRBD2 (5 bases). The CDR3 nucleotides read TGCGCCAGCGACAACCTCGGGGGCACAGATACGCAGTATTTT. Translating it yields CASDNLGGTDTQYF.